This T cell receptor beta chain was profiled in a study of T cell clones after liver transplantation. Study-level information: Immunosuppression withdrawal was tried within 2 years after liver transplantation in this trial. TCRbeta sequencing after a pre-transplant mixed lymphocyte reaction identified graft-donor-reactive clones, later tracked in post-transplant blood.

The method was immunoSEQ multiplex PCR; TCRdb's version includes in-frame clones alone and lacks a portion of them. The profile shows about 80,000 clones, nearly 85% of them singletons. Thawed unstimulated PBMCs were FACS-sorted by CD3, CD4 and CD8 into two populations. Germline-derived CDR1 and CDR2 are MNHEY and SVGAGI. Trimming took 2 bases from V and 7 from J, leaving 11 bases between them. This CDR3 is built from 13 residues. Findings and caveats of the study: Post-transplant time points were not standardized, so conclusions are preliminary.

Turning to this clone: As yet, its antigen is unknown.

This TCR derives from a human patient who received a liver transplant. Part of the T cell pool may stem from the graft donor. The chain employs TRBV6-5 and TRBJ1-1; D gene uncertain. Material: CD4+ T cells from blood, obtained just over 45 months after liver transplant. The CDR3 spells CASSYVYGDEAFF. The CDR3, as DNA: TGTGCCAGCAGTTACGTGTATGGAGATGAAGCTTTCTTT.